This T cell receptor (beta chain) was profiled in a study of blood T cell repertoires in COVID-19. Study-wide context: Specimens from acute and convalescent COVID-19 originated in the United States, Italy and Spain.

Assay used: immunoSEQ multiplex PCR; TCRdb lists only in-frame clones, some missing. The data hold about 76,000 clones, with around 84% observed a single time. Patients from Seattle were sampled longitudinally, starting during active infection. This CDR3 has 11 amino acids. Germline lookup yields CDR1 SGHTA and CDR2 FQGNSA. Trimming took off 5 bases at V and 3 bases at J, with 4 bases between the two ends. The sequence came from a man aged 60-69 years with COVID-19, enrolled during active disease. This chain uses TRBV7-2 with TRBJ1-1, with D uncertain. The sample consisted of peripheral blood. CDR3 sequence reads: CASSPYTEAFF. The CDR3 nucleotides are TGTGCCAGCAGCCCATACACTGAAGCTTTCTTT.